The 15 T cell receptor beta chains given below trace back to one sample, sequenced in a study of beta chain features in type 1 diabetes. cDNA synthesis used the whole RNA isolate, giving expressed TCRB sequences. Profiling relied on immunoSEQ multiplex PCR, and the TCRdb table lists in-frame clones only, not all of them. The sample has 150,000 to 200,000 clones, over 7.5% seen once. Sequencing was performed on central memory CD4+ T cells from blood. Every receptor here comes from a woman aged 18 to 35 in good health.

This clone was picked up many times. The chain uses TRBV29-1 and TRBJ2-4, with 9 nucleotides matching TRBD1. V lost 4 bases and J lost 7; bases outside the gene matches: 8. Germline CDR1 SQVTM, CDR2 ANQGSEA. The CDR3 contains 14 residues. The CDR3 is CSVATGTGMNIQYF. The CDR3 DNA reads TGCAGCGTTGCGACCGGGACAGGGATGAACATTCAGTACTTC. Full variable domain (outside the CDR3, taken from reference TRBV29-1 and TRBJ2-4): SAVISQKPSRDICQRGTSLTIQCQVDSQVTMMFWYRQQPGQSLTLIATANQGSEATYESGFVIDKFPISRPNLTFSTLTVSNMSPEDSSIYLCSVATGTGMNIQYFGAGTRLSVL.

A few counts support this clone. The chain uses TRBV4-1 and TRBJ1-5, with D perhaps TRBD1 (5 bases). V lost 1 base to trimming and J lost 6 bases, with 13 bases between them. Germline V gene lookup returns CDR1 MGHRA and CDR2 YSYEKL. This CDR3 contains 15 residues. CDR3 sequence (DNA): TGCGCCAGCAGCCAAGTCCTACAGGCAATTCAGCCCCAGCATTTT. It codes for CASSQVLQAIQPQHF.

The V call is TRBV7-9, the J call TRBJ1-1; D remains unclear. The length of the CDR3 is 14 residues. The germline CDR1 and CDR2 sequences are SEHNR and FQNEAQ (reference sequence). The ends were cut back, 4 bases at V and 0 bases at J, with 9 bases in the middle. CDR3 sequence: CASSSHNMNTEAFF. As DNA, the CDR3 is TGTGCCAGCAGCTCTCACAACATGAACACTGAAGCTTTCTTT. Filled out from reference TRBV7-9 and TRBJ1-1, the complete variable domain reads DTGVSQNPRHKITKRGQNVTFRCDPISEHNRLYWYRQTLGQGPEFLTYFQNEAQLEKSRLLSDRFSAERPKGSFSTLEIQRTEQGDSAMYLCASSSHNMNTEAFFGQGTRLTVV.

This clone was seen more than once but under ten times. The chain recombines TRBV7-3 with TRBJ2-5; TRBD1 matches at 7 bases. This CDR3 has 15 residues. V shed 10 bases and J 2 bases; nucleotides not matched to a gene: 13. CDR1 is SGHTA, CDR2 FQGTGA, per germline. CDR3: CAISNSPGQQETQYF. The DNA of the CDR3 is TGTGCCATCTCAAACTCTCCGGGACAGCAAGAGACCCAGTACTTC.

The chain links TRBV7-9 to TRBJ2-1; D not resolved. From germline, CDR1 is SEHNR and CDR2 FQNEAQ (reference sequence). The V end lost 3 bases, the J end lost 5 bases, and 2 bases lay between the germline ends. This CDR3 has 11 amino acids. CDR3 amino acids: CASSFDNEQFF. The CDR3 DNA follows: TGTGCCAGCAGCTTCGACAATGAGCAGTTCTTC. Full variable domain (missing parts from reference TRBV7-9 and TRBJ2-1): DTGVSQNPRHKITKRGQNVTFRCDPISEHNRLYWYRQTLGQGPEFLTYFQNEAQLEKSRLLSDRFSAERPKGSFSTLEIQRTEQGDSAMYLCASSFDNEQFFGPGTRLTVL.

The CDR3 DNA follows: TGTGCCAGCACCCTCTACAATGAGCAGTTCTTC. It is translated as CASTLYNEQFF. The chain employs TRBV2 and TRBJ2-1, with D unresolved. CDR3 length: 11 residues. Germline CDR1 is SNHLY and CDR2 is FYNNEI. The V and J ends lost 7 bases and 3 bases respectively, with 4 bases between them.

This clone has at least ten counts. The chain recombines TRBV7-2 with TRBJ1-4; D is possibly TRBD1 (5 bases). CDR1 is SGHTA, CDR2 FQGNSA, per germline. Trimming left V 1 base short and J 11 bases short, with 14 bases between. This CDR3 is 14 amino acids long. CDR3 amino acids: CASSLEVRAGKLFF. CDR3 in DNA: TGTGCCAGCAGCTTAGAAGTCAGGGCCGGGAAACTGTTTTTT.

V gene TRBV5-1 combines with J gene TRBJ2-3, with unresolved D. Deletions cut 4 bases from V and 0 bases from J, with 15 bases between. The CDR3 covers 16 residues. Germline assignment: CDR1 SGHRS and CDR2 YFSETQ. The CDR3 bases are TGCGCCAGCAGCCGAGACAAGCCCGTCAGCACAGATACGCAGTATTTT. Translating it yields CASSRDKPVSTDTQYF.

The chain links TRBV2 to TRBJ1-2, with TRBD1 as a possible D gene (5 bases). V shed 8 bases and J shed 6 bases, with 19 bases lying between them. Germline assignment: CDR1 SNHLY and CDR2 FYNNEI. There are 14 residues in the CDR3. The CDR3 reads CASGQTAWADGYTF. The CDR3 DNA reads as TGTGCCAGCGGTCAGACAGCGTGGGCGGATGGCTACACCTTC.

The V gene is TRBV7-2, the J gene TRBJ2-4, with TRBD2 matching over 9 bases. V shed 2 bases, J shed 0 bases, and the junction held 8 bases outside the gene matches. The CDR3 extends over 18 amino acids. CDR1 and CDR2 from the germline V gene are SGHTA and FQGNSA. CDR3 protein: CASSLSGLALQAKNIQYF. In DNA, the CDR3 is TGTGCCAGCAGCTTATCCGGACTAGCGCTTCAAGCCAAAAACATTCAGTACTTC.

This clone came up a few times. This same CDR3 is encoded by further DNA sequences in the sample. The chain uses TRBV7-2 and TRBJ1-5; D call uncertain. CDR1 SGHTA and CDR2 FQGNSA come from the germline V gene. Trimming took 1 base from V and 9 from J, leaving 10 bases between them. This CDR3 contains 13 residues. The chain's CDR3 is CASSLEAGRPQHF. The CDR3 region has the DNA TGTGCCAGCAGCTTAGAGGCGGGAAGGCCCCAGCATTTT.

The rearrangement joins TRBV5-1 to TRBJ2-1; 9 bases fit TRBD1. Germline V CDR1 and CDR2: SGHRS, YFSETQ. The CDR3 contains 17 residues. V shed 0 bases, J shed 8 bases, and the junction held 12 bases outside the gene matches. CDR3 in amino acids: CASSLAGLQGASHEQFF. CDR3 DNA: TGCGCCAGCAGCTTGGCGGGACTACAGGGGGCGAGCCATGAGCAGTTCTTC. Variable domain in full (rest from reference TRBV5-1 and TRBJ2-1): KAGVTQTPRYLIKTRGQQVTLSCSPISGHRSVSWYQQTPGQGLQFLFEYFSETQRNKGNFPGRFSGRQFSNSRSEMNVSTLELGDSALYLCASSLAGLQGASHEQFFGPGTRLTVL.

The genes are TRBV5-4 and TRBJ2-5, with TRBD1 identical over 8 bases. J was trimmed by 2 bases and V by 4 bases; bases with no gene match: 7. Germline CDR1 reads SGHNT; CDR2 reads YYREEE (reference sequence). The CDR3 is 15 residues long. CDR3 bases: TGTGCCAGCAGCAACAGACAGGGGATACAAGAGACCCAGTACTTC. Translating it yields CASSNRQGIQETQYF.

This clone appeared many times. The chain combines TRBV30 with TRBJ2-3; the D is unclear. Trimming removed 3 bases at V and 5 bases at J, with 9 bases between. The germline V gene has CDR1 GTSNPN and CDR2 SVGIG (reference sequence). This CDR3 contains 12 residues. The CDR3 DNA follows: TGTGCCTGGAGCGAGTCTAGAGATACGCAGTATTTT. Translating gives CAWSESRDTQYF.

V is TRBV5-6 and J is TRBJ2-1; 9 bases are shared with TRBD1. Germline values: CDR1 SGHDT, CDR2 YYEEEE. J gave up 8 bases and V 8 bases, and 14 bases lay outside the gene matches. The CDR3 is 15 amino acids. In DNA, the CDR3 is TGTGCCAGTAGTCCGCGGGACAGGGTGGGCGATGAGCAGTTCTTC. Protein: CASSPRDRVGDEQFF.